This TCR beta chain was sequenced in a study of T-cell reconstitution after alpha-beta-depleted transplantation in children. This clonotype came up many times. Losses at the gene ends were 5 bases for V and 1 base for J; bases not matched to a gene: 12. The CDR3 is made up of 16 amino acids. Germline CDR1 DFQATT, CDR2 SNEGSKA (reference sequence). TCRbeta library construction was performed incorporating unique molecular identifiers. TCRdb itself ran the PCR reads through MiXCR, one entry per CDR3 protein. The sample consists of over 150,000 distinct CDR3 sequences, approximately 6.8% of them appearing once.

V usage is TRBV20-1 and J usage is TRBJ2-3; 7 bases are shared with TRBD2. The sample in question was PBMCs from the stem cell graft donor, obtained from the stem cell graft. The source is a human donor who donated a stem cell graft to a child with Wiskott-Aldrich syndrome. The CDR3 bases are TGCAGTGCTCTCCGGGACTACCATTTTCGCACAGATACGCAGTATTTT. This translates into CSALRDYHFRTDTQYF.